The 8 T cell receptor beta chains presented below share a single source sample, sequenced in a study of control samples from healthy donors and cancer patients. TCRdb's copy holds only in-frame clones and misses some; the assay was immunoSEQ multiplex PCR. This sample carries 91,000 or so clones, 91% of them seen once, and the ten largest clones take roughly 0.92%. Specimen: blood. These receptors all come from a woman between 25 and 40 years old in good health.

The chain links TRBV27 to TRBJ1-2; D is ambiguous. Germline CDR1 is MNHEY and CDR2 is SMNVEV (reference sequence). The V gene lost 0 bases and the J gene lost 7 bases, with 9 bases spanning the gap. The CDR3 totals 13 residues. Here the CDR3 reads CASSLSRAAGYTF. Written as DNA, the CDR3 is TGTGCCAGCAGTTTATCGAGGGCAGCTGGCTACACCTTC.

The chain is built from TRBV19 and TRBJ1-6; 8 bases match TRBD1. Germline V CDR1 and CDR2: LNHDA, SQIVND (reference sequence). The ends lost 3 bases at V and 9 bases at J; junction bases unmatched: 4. This CDR3 comprises 14 residues. This chain's CDR3 is CASSMQGAFSPLHF. CDR3 nucleotide sequence: TGTGCCAGTAGTATGCAGGGGGCTTTTTCACCCCTCCACTTT.

This sequence joins TRBV28 and TRBJ1-2; D possibly corresponds to TRBD1 (6 bases). The CDR3 is 12 residues long. Germline V CDR1 and CDR2: MDHEN, SYDVKM. Between the trimmed V and J ends, which lost 5 bases and 4 bases, there was a span of 8 bases. In nucleotides, the CDR3 is TGTGCCAGCAGTCCAGGGGCCTATGGCTACACCTTC. Translated, it gives CASSPGAYGYTF.

The rearrangement uses TRBV5-1 and TRBJ2-5, with TRBD2 identical over 8 bases. CDR3 length: 15 amino acids. With V trimmed by 4 bases and J by 2 bases, 7 bases remained unmatched. Germline loops: CDR1 SGHRS, CDR2 YFSETQ. The CDR3 here is CASSGSGGRQETQYF. The CDR3 DNA reads TGCGCCAGCAGCGGCAGCGGGGGCCGACAAGAGACCCAGTACTTC.

The rearrangement links TRBV2 to TRBJ2-3; TRBD2 matches 9 bases. This CDR3 has 14 residues. CDR1 is SNHLY and CDR2 is FYNNEI in the germline V gene. J gave up 3 bases and V 8 bases, and 6 bases lay outside the gene matches. The CDR3 loop is CASLIAGETDTQYF. The DNA of the CDR3 is TGTGCCAGCCTAATAGCGGGGGAGACAGATACGCAGTATTTT.

The chain links TRBV6-5 to TRBJ2-7, with TRBD1 as a possible D gene (5 bases). Looked up from germline, CDR1 is MNHEY and CDR2 is SVGAGI. V was clipped by 6 bases and J by 4 bases, with 13 bases between them. The CDR3 is 13 residues long. The CDR3 region is CASRSGIFYEQYF. CDR3 DNA: TGTGCCAGCAGGTCAGGGATCTTTTACGAGCAGTACTTC.

The chain has TRBV7-8 and TRBJ2-2; weak D call: TRBD1 (5 bases). Germline loops: CDR1 SGHVS, CDR2 FQNEAQ. V was cut by 3 bases and J by 2 bases, with 7 bases left in between. The CDR3 is made up of 14 amino acids. The DNA for the CDR3 is TGTGCCAGCAGCTTTGGACAAAACACCGGGGAGCTGTTTTTT. It codes for CASSFGQNTGELFF.

The chain combines TRBV6-1 with TRBJ1-5; no firm D call. Germline CDR1 and CDR2: MNHNS and SASEGT. This CDR3 comprises 13 residues. With 3 bases removed from V and 3 bases from J, the gap between germline ends came to 6 bases. The DNA for the CDR3 is TGTGCCAGCAGTGACGGTCCCAATCAGCCCCAGCATTTT. Amino acid sequence: CASSDGPNQPQHF.